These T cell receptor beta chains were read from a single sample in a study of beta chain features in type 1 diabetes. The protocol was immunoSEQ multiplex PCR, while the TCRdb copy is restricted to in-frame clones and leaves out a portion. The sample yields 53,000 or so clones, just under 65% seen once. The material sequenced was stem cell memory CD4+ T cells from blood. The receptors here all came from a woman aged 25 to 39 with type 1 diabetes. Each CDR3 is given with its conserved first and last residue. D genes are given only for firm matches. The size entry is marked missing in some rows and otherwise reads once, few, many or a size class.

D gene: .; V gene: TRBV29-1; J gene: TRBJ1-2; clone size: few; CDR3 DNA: TGCAGCGTTGAAGCGGCAGGGCCAGCTAACTATGGCTACACCTTC; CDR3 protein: CSVEAAGPANYGYTF
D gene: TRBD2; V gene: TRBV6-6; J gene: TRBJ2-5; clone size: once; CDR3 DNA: TGTGCCAGCAGTCCTAGGACTAGCGGATACCAAGAGACCCAGTACTTC; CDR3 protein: CASSPRTSGYQETQYF
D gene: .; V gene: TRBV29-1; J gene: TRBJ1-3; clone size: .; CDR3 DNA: TGCAGCGTCGACCGGGGGGGCTCTGGAAACACCATATATTTT; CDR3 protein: CSVDRGGSGNTIYF
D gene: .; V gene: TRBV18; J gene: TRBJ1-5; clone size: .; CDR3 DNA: TGTGCCAGCTCACCGCGGGGCGAACCGGGGGGCAATCAGCCCCAGCATTTT; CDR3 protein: CASSPRGEPGGNQPQHF
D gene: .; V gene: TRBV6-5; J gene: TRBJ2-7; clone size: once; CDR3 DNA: TGTGCCAGCAGTTACTCGAATGCGGACTACTACGAGCAGTACTTC; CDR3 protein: CASSYSNADYYEQYF
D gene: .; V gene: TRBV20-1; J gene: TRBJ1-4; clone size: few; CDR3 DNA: TGCAGTGCTAGCCTTAATGAAAAACTGTTTTTT; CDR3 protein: CSASLNEKLFF
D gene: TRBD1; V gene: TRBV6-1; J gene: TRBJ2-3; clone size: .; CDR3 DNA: TGTGCCAGCAGTGAATTAGGGACAGGGACGAATACGCAGTATTTT; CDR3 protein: CASSELGTGTNTQYF
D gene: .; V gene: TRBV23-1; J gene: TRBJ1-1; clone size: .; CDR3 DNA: TGCGCCAGCAGTCAATCACCACCAGGGAACACTGAAGCTTTCTTT; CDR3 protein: CASSQSPPGNTEAFF
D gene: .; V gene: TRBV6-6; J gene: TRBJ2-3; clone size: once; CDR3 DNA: TGTGCCAGCAGCAACAGGGCTAGCACAGATACGCAGTATTTT; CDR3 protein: CASSNRASTDTQYF
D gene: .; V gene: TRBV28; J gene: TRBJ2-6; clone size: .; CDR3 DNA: TGTGCCAGCAGTACACGCTCTGGGGCCAACGTCCTGACTTTC; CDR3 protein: CASSTRSGANVLTF
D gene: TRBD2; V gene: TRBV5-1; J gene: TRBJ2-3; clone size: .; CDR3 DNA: TGCGCCAGCGGACCTAGCGGGAGAACAGATACGCAGTATTTT; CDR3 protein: CASGPSGRTDTQYF
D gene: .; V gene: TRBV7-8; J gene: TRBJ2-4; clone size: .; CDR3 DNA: TGTGCCAGCAGCTTAGCAGGGGGATTGGCCAAAAACATTCAGTACTTC; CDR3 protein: CASSLAGGLAKNIQYF
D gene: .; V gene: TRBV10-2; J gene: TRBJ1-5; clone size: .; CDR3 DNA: TGCGCCAGCAGTGAAGGAGGAGGGGCCAATCAGCCCCAGCATTTT; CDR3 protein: CASSEGGGANQPQHF
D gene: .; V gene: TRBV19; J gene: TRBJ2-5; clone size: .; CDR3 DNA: TGTGCCAGTAGTATAGACGGCTTGCCCGGGCAAGAGACCCAGTACTTC; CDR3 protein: CASSIDGLPGQETQYF
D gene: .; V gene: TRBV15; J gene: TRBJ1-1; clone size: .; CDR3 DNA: TGTGCCACCAGCAGAGATCGGGGGGCCACTGAAGCTTTCTTT; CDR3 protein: CATSRDRGATEAFF
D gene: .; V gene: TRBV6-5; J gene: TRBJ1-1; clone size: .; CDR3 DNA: TGTGCCAGCAGTTACTCGACTATACAGTTGAACACTGAAGCTTTCTTT; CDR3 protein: CASSYSTIQLNTEAFF
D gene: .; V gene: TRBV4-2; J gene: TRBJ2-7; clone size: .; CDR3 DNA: TGTGCCAGCAGCCAAGAACCCCACCGCGAGCAGTACTTC; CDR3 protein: CASSQEPHREQYF
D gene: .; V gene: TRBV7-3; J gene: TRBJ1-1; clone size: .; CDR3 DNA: TGTGCCAGCAGCTTAGGGGGGAAGAACACTGAAGCTTTCTTT; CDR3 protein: CASSLGGKNTEAFF
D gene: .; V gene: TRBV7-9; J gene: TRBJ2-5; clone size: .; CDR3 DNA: TGTGCCAGCAGCTTTAGTATCGAGACCCAGTACTTC; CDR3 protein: CASSFSIETQYF
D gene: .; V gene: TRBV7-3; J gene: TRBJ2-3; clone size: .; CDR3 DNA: TGTGCCAGCAGCCCGACTCTGGGGGGAACAGATACGCAGTATTTT; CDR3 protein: CASSPTLGGTDTQYF
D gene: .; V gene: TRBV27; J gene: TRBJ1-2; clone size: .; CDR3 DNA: TGTGCCAGCACCTCTCCTCGAGCAAACTATGGCTACACCTTC; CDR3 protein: CASTSPRANYGYTF
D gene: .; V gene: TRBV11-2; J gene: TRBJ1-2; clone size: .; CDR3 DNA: TGTGCCAGCAGCTTAGGCGACTATGGCTACACCTTC; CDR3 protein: CASSLGDYGYTF
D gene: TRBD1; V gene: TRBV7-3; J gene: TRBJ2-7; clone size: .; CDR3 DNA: TGTGCCAGCAGCTTAAATCCCTTCACGACAGGGGGGTATCACGAGCAGTACTTC; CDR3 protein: CASSLNPFTTGGYHEQYF
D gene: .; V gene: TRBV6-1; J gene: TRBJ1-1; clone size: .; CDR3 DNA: TGTGCCAGCAGCCAACTGAGGGGGACGGCTTTCTTT; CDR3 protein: CASSQLRGTAFF
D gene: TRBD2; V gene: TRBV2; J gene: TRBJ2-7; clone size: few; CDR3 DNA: TGTGCCAGCAGTGAATCACTAGCGAGCTACGAGCAGTACTTC; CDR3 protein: CASSESLASYEQYF
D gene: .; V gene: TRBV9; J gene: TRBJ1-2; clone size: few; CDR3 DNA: TGTGCCAGCAGCGTAACAGAGAACTATGGCTACACCTTC; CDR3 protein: CASSVTENYGYTF
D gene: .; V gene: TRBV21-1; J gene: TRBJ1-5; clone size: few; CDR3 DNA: TGTGCCAGCAGCCCTCAGGACAGGGAGGCGGGACATAGCAATCAGCCCCAGCATTTT; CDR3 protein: CASSPQDREAGHSNQPQHF
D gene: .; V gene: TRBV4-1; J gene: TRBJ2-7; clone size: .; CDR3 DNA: TGCGCCAGCAGCCAAGTAGAACAGTTGAGCTCCTACGAGCAGTACTTC; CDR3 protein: CASSQVEQLSSYEQYF
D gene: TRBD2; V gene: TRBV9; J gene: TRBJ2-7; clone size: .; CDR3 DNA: TGTGCCAGCAGCGAATCTCCGGGACTAGTAGGGGACGAGCAGTACTTC; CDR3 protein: CASSESPGLVGDEQYF
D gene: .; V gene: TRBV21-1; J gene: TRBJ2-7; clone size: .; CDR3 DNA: TGTGCCAGCAGCAAGACTAGTGGACCTTACGAGCAGTACTTC; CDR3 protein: CASSKTSGPYEQYF
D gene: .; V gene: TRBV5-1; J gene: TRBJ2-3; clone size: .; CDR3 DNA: TGCGCCAGCAGCCTCAGGGGAAGCACAGATACGCAGTATTTT; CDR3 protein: CASSLRGSTDTQYF
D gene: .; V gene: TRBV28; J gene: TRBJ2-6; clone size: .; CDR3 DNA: TGTGCCAGCAGTTCGAATACGCGGGCGGGGGCCAACGTCCTGACTTTC; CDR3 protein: CASSSNTRAGANVLTF
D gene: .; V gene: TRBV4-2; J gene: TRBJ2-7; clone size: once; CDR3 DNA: TGTGCCAGCAGCCAAGTGGAGACCTACGAGCAGTACTTC; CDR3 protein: CASSQVETYEQYF
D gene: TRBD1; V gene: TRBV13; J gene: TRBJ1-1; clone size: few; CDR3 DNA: TGTGCCAGCAGCACCCGAGGGGGGTGGGACAGGGCCACTGAAGCTTTCTTT; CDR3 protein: CASSTRGGWDRATEAFF
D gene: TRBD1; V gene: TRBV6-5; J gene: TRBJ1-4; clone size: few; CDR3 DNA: TGTGCCAGTTCGGGACAGGTGAAAGAAAAACTGTTTTTT; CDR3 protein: CASSGQVKEKLFF
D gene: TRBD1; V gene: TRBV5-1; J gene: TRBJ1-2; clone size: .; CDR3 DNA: TGCGCCGGCAGCTATACAGGGGACTATGGCTACACCTTC; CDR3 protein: CAGSYTGDYGYTF
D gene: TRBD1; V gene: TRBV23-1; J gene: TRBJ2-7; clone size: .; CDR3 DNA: TGCGCCAGCAGTCCACAGGGGGCTTGGGGCTGCGAGCAGTACTTC; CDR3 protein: CASSPQGAWGCEQYF
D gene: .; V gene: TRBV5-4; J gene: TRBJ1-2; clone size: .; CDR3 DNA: TGTGCCAGCAGCTTTACAGGGTTGGGGGGCTACACCTTC; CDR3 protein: CASSFTGLGGYTF
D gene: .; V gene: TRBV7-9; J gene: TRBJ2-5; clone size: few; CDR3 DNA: TGTGCCAGCAGTTTCCAGACAGAGCTCGAGACCCAGTACTTC; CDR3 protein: CASSFQTELETQYF
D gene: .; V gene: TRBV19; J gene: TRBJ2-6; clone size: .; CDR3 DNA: TGTGCCAGTAGTCGGGTCTCTGGGGCCAACGTCCTGACTTTC; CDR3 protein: CASSRVSGANVLTF
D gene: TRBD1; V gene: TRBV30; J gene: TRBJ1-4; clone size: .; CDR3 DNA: TGTGCCTGGAGTGGGAGAGGGGGCGGGAATGAAAAACTGTTTTTT; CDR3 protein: CAWSGRGGGNEKLFF
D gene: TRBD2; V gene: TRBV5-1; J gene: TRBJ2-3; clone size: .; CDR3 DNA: TGCGCCAGCAGCCTATCCCCCGCCGGGACTAGCGGGAGTGAGGATACGCAGTATTTT; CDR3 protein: CASSLSPAGTSGSEDTQYF
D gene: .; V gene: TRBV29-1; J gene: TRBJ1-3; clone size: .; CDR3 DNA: TGCAGCGTTGAGCAGGGCTCTGGAAACACCATATATTTT; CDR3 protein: CSVEQGSGNTIYF
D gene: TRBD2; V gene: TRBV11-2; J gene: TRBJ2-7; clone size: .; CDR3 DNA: TGTGCCAGCAGCTTATCCCCCAGCGGGGCGGAGGAGCAGTACTTC; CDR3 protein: CASSLSPSGAEEQYF
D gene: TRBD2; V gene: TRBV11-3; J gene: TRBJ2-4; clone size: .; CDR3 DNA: TGTGCCAGCAGCCCGAGCGGGAGCAAAAACATTCAGTACTTC; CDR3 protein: CASSPSGSKNIQYF